This TCR beta chain stems from a study of cytomegalovirus exposure and HLA in healthy donors. For the study at large: The 110 million or so unique TCR beta sequences, from roughly 170 million T cells, were found by an earlier analysis. Findings and caveats of the study: Earlier findings revealed that most TCR beta V segments proved productive either about 90% or about 30% of the time. Presence/absence analyses took donor sequencing depth as roughly uniform.

While unrecorded immune exposures were likely, the donors were nominally healthy when sampled. The CDR3 runs 17 residues. The V gene's germline CDR1 is SEHNR and CDR2 FQNEAQ (reference sequence). Trimming shortened V by 3 bases and J by 7 bases, and 21 bases separated the two germline ends. As regards this clone: The antigen is unknown.

With 60 Vbeta and 13 Jbeta primers, the PCR was carried out. TCRdb's table, derived via immunoSEQ multiplex PCR, lists solely in-frame clones and lacks some. Among around 150,000 clones listed, roughly 88% were seen once. Sequenced: PBMCs. The chain has TRBV7-9 and TRBJ2-2; possibly TRBD1 for D (5 bases). The TCR sequence derives from a woman aged 18-29 years in good health and CMV-seronegative. Written as DNA, the CDR3 is TGTGCCAGCAGCTTGTTGCAGGCAGGGCGGTTTGGCGGGGAGCTGTTTTTT. Translated: CASSLLQAGRFGGELFF.